This T cell receptor beta chain stems from a study of CD8 T cells in ankylosing spondylitis. Study results and caveats: Researchers reportedly found disease-linked clones significantly enriched in matched ankylosing spondylitis synovial fluid.

Molecular-barcoded quantitative 5'-RACE produced these TCR beta libraries. TCRdb independently ran MiXCR on the 5' RACE reads; one entry per CDR3 protein. This sample carries under 300,000 distinct CDR3 sequences, 7.5% to 9% of them seen once, and the ten largest clones take approximately 6.3%. This clonotype was observed at least ten times. Its antigen remains unidentified. With V trimmed by 6 bases and J by 6 bases, 16 bases remained unmatched. The CDR3 length is 15 residues. Germline CDR1 is DFQATT and CDR2 is SNEGSKA (reference sequence). The rearrangement links TRBV20-1 to TRBJ1-1, with TRBD1 identical over 7 bases. The sequence was collected from a male donor with ankylosing spondylitis or in good health (not recorded which). Sequencing used blood, either unsorted or a sorted T cell fraction (not recorded which). In DNA form, the CDR3 reads TGCAGTGCCCCGCCTACAGGGGCTCTTGGTTCTGAAGCTTTCTTT. Residues: CSAPPTGALGSEAFF.